The sequence of this TCR beta chain was determined in a study of blood T cell repertoires in COVID-19. Study-wide context: The United States, Italy and Spain supplied acute and convalescent COVID-19 samples.

TCRdb keeps only in-frame clones here, not all; method: immunoSEQ multiplex PCR. The sample holds over 200,000 clones, roughly 90% seen once. V lost 5 bases and J lost 9, with 13 bases in between. Germline loops: CDR1 LGHNA, CDR2 YNFKEQ. This CDR3 contains 12 residues. The sequence was obtained from a woman in her sixties or seventies with acute or convalescent COVID-19. Source material: peripheral blood. The chain links TRBV4-2 to TRBJ1-2; possible D gene TRBD1, 5 bases. The CDR3 sequence is CASSSERGSYTF. Written as DNA, the CDR3 is TGTGCCAGCAGCTCCGAAAGGGGAAGCTACACCTTC.